This T cell receptor beta chain derives from a study of CD8+CD57+ T cells in acquired aplastic anemia. Study summary: Yields of DNA that came from sorted CD4+ and CD8+ cells averaged about 3.5 ug.

Per germline, CDR1 DFQATT and CDR2 SNEGSKA (reference sequence). This CDR3 comprises 14 residues. V gave up 6 bases and J gave up 5 bases, with 17 bases separating them. Profiling that covered TCR beta VDJ and CDR3 relied on genomic DNA as its template. Each CDR3 protein is one row after TCRdb ran MiXCR on the reads. The table shows roughly 200,000 distinct CDR3 sequences, with roughly 65% occurring only once. Previously, flow cytometry had revealed CD8+CD57+ cell expansion in the patients chosen for sequencing. The chain combines TRBV20-1 with TRBJ1-5; D remains ambiguous. The receptor comes from a human donor with aplastic anemia. The sample comprised sorted CD4+, CD8+, or CD8+CD57+ T cells (not recorded which) from PBMCs. DNA of the CDR3: TGCAGTGCCGCGGGAGGTTACGTTGATCAGCCCCAGCATTTT. This translates into CSAAGGYVDQPQHF.